The T cell receptor beta chain described here comes from a study of CD8 T cells in Susac syndrome. The RNA, roughly 0.45 to 1 ug, was put through reverse transcription using random hexamers. It was immunoSEQ multiplex PCR that amplified TCR beta CDR3 across 54 Vbeta and 13 Jbeta. TCRdb re-called the immunoSEQ multiplex PCR reads through MiXCR, storing one row per CDR3 protein. There are hundreds of thousands of distinct CDR3 sequences in the sample; 80% to 90% occur only once, and about 0.11% lies in the top ten. Trimming took off 0 bases at V and 10 bases at J, with 11 bases between the two ends. Per the germline V gene, CDR1 is SGDLS and CDR2 is YYNGEE. The CDR3 is made up of 13 amino acids. Sequencing targeted TCR beta in blood CD8+ and CD4+ T cells. Treatment-naive patients with stable or active relapsing-remitting disease served as multiple sclerosis controls.

The source of this sequence is a human donor with multiple sclerosis. The chain has TRBV9 and TRBJ2-1; perhaps D is TRBD1 or TRBD2 (5 bases each). The sequenced material came from CD8+ T cells from PBMCs. The chain's CDR3 is CASSVEGRAEQFF. Written as DNA, the CDR3 is TGTGCCAGCAGCGTAGAGGGACGAGCAGAGCAGTTCTTC.